What follows are 21 T cell receptor beta chains derived from one specimen sequenced in a study of human T cells and chemical hapten exposure. The time point denotes: patch test 3, about 24 weeks after DPC sensitization. The treatment denotes: therapeutic diphenylcyclopropenone sensitization with weekly scalp DPC. TCRdb recomputed calls from the RACE reads with MiXCR, one row per CDR3 protein. The sample lists fewer than 200,000 distinct CDR3 sequences; 28% were seen once. Here the sequenced sample was whole blood, taken in connection with sensitization to the hapten diphenylcyclopropenone (DPC). The source of these receptors is a woman aged 18-30 years with alopecia areata. Some clones in this sample may be carry-over from other donors' samples.

The J gene is TRBJ2-7, the V gene TRBV5-1; 7 positions agree with TRBD1. Losses at the gene ends were 2 bases for V and 2 bases for J; bases not matched to a gene: 4. CDR1 SGHRS and CDR2 YFSETQ come from the germline V gene. CDR3 length: 14 amino acids. The CDR3 sequence: CASSLGTAPYEQYF. The CDR3 coding sequence is TGCGCCAGCAGCTTAGGGACAGCTCCCTACGAGCAGTACTTC.

V is TRBV5-1 and J is TRBJ2-1; D is perhaps TRBD2 (6 bases). CDR1 SGHRS and CDR2 YFSETQ come from the germline V gene. CDR3 length: 13 residues. Trimming removed 1 base at V and 10 bases at J, with 12 bases between. This CDR3 reads CASSLRREREQFF. The DNA of the CDR3 is TGCGCCAGCAGCTTGCGGAGGGAAAGGGAGCAGTTCTTC.

In its sample, this clonotype was seen many times. The chain employs TRBV6-1 and TRBJ2-2; TRBD1 might be the D (5 bases). V lost 6 bases and J 6 bases, leaving 11 bases between the germline ends. The germline V gene encodes CDR1 MNHNS and CDR2 SASEGT. The CDR3 extends over 13 amino acids. The CDR3: CASSSRDPGELFF. The DNA for the CDR3 is TGTGCCAGCAGCTCCAGGGATCCCGGGGAGCTGTTTTTT.

CDR3 coding DNA: TGTGCCAGCAGCTTCCGTAGGGCATCGAACACCGGGGAGCTGTTTTTT. Protein product: CASSFRRASNTGELFF. This rearrangement joins TRBV7-2 to TRBJ2-2; no clear D gene. The CDR3 totals 16 residues. Between the trimmed V and J ends, which lost 3 bases and 0 bases, there was a span of 11 bases. Germline CDR1 SGHTA, CDR2 FQGNSA.

This clonotype appeared a few times. The V gene is TRBV10-3, the J gene TRBJ1-5; D not certain. The V end was cut by 10 bases, the J end by 0 bases, with 10 bases between. This CDR3 comprises 13 residues. Germline CDR1 ENHRY, CDR2 SYGVKD. CDR3 DNA: TGTGCCACCAGCCCGCTTAGCAATCAGCCCCAGCATTTT. This codes for CATSPLSNQPQHF.

The chain links TRBV4-1 to TRBJ2-5, with D possibly TRBD2 on 5 matching bases. V lost 1 base and J 7 bases, leaving 16 bases between the germline ends. This CDR3 has 15 residues. Germline values: CDR1 MGHRA, CDR2 YSYEKL. The CDR3 DNA sequence: TGCGCCAGCAGCCAAGTTGTCCCGAGAGGGCGGACCCAGTACTTC. As protein: CASSQVVPRGRTQYF.

This clonotype was found a few times. The rearrangement uses TRBV12-3 or TRBV12-4 and TRBJ1-2, with D possibly TRBD1 on 5 matching bases. V was clipped by 5 bases and J by 1 base, with 8 bases between them. The CDR3 runs 13 residues. CDR3 DNA sequence: TGTGCCAGCAGTCCGGGGGTTAACTATGGCTACACCTTC. Its protein is CASSPGVNYGYTF.

V is TRBV29-1 and J is TRBJ1-3; the D is unclear. Deletions cut 0 bases from V and 0 bases from J, with 9 bases between. This CDR3 comprises 15 residues. Germline loops: CDR1 SQVTM, CDR2 ANQGSEA. The CDR3 reads CSVEDRVGSGNTIYF. CDR3 nucleotides: TGCAGCGTTGAAGATCGAGTCGGCTCTGGAAACACCATATATTTT. Based on the CDR3 plus reference TRBV29-1 and TRBJ1-3, the full variable domain is SAVISQKPSRDICQRGTSLTIQCQVDSQVTMMFWYRQQPGQSLTLIATANQGSEATYESGFVIDKFPISRPNLTFSTLTVSNMSPEDSSIYLCSVEDRVGSGNTIYFGEGSWLTVV.

V usage is TRBV4-3 and J usage is TRBJ1-2; unclear D gene. V lost 0 bases to trimming and J lost 7 bases, with 9 bases between them. This CDR3 spans 13 amino acids. CDR1 LGHNA and CDR2 YSLEER come from the germline V gene. The CDR3 reads CASSQEEGGGYTF. The CDR3 DNA sequence: TGCGCCAGCAGCCAAGAAGAGGGAGGTGGCTACACCTTC.

The V gene is TRBV7-2, the J gene TRBJ2-1; 9 nucleotides agree with TRBD1. Trimming took 5 bases from V and 3 from J; bases not matched to a gene: 5. CDR3 size: 15 residues. Germline V gives CDR1 SGHTA, CDR2 FQGNSA. The CDR3 DNA is TGTGCCAGCAGCCGGACAGGGGACATCTACAATGAGCAGTTCTTC. Its protein product is CASSRTGDIYNEQFF.

This clonotype has ten or more counts. This sequence joins TRBV5-6 and TRBJ2-3; D gene unclear. This CDR3 contains 13 residues. Germline V gene data show CDR1 as SGHDT and CDR2 as YYEEEE. Trimming stripped 2 bases from V and 0 bases from J, with 4 bases between. CDR3 bases: TGTGCCAGCAGCTTAGGAAGCACAGATACGCAGTATTTT. Protein: CASSLGSTDTQYF.

The V and J genes are TRBV5-6 and TRBJ2-7; 15 bases align to TRBD2. Trimming cost V 3 bases and J 4 bases; bases outside gene matches: 5. This CDR3 has 16 residues. The V gene's germline CDR1 is SGHDT and CDR2 YYEEEE. The CDR3 region is CASSSLGLAGGYEQYF. DNA of the CDR3: TGTGCCAGCAGCTCTCTGGGACTAGCGGGGGGTTACGAGCAGTACTTC.

This clonotype was seen a handful of times. The rearrangement links TRBV7-2 to TRBJ2-2; the match to TRBD2 covers 8 bases. The V gene end was trimmed by 5 bases and the J gene end by 5 bases; junction bases not matched to a gene: 7. This CDR3 region has 15 residues. Germline V gives CDR1 SGHTA, CDR2 FQGNSA. CDR3 DNA: TGTGCCAGCAGCCAAGGGACTAGAGTTACCGGGGAGCTGTTTTTT. Translation gives CASSQGTRVTGELFF.

This clonotype has just a few counts. The chain employs TRBV2 and TRBJ2-3; 7 positions match TRBD1. Germline CDR1 reads SNHLY; CDR2 reads FYNNEI. This CDR3 comprises 15 residues. With 5 bases clipped from V and 1 base from J, the junction kept 6 bases outside the gene matches. CDR3 residues: CASSSDRAGTDTQYF. In nucleotides, the CDR3 is TGTGCCAGCAGTTCCGACAGGGCGGGCACAGATACGCAGTATTTT.

The chain combines TRBV5-6 with TRBJ1-6, with 7 bases that match TRBD1. The CDR3 loop spans 15 amino acids. Germline V lookup: CDR1 SGHDT, CDR2 YYEEEE. The V segment lost 4 bases and the J segment 7 bases; nucleotides outside the gene matches: 8. The CDR3 loop is CASSPQTGQNSPLHF. In DNA, the CDR3 is TGTGCCAGCAGCCCCCAGACAGGGCAGAATTCACCCCTCCACTTT.

The chain joins TRBV7-3 to TRBJ1-5; the D is unclear. The CDR3 has 14 residues. With 2 bases removed from V and 7 bases from J, the gap between germline ends came to 12 bases. The germline CDR1 and CDR2 sequences are SGHTA and FQGTGA. The CDR3 DNA is TGTGCCAGCAGCTTACGCGACGGGAAACAGCCCCAGCATTTT. Its protein is CASSLRDGKQPQHF. Full variable domain (remainder filled in from reference TRBV7-3 and TRBJ1-5): GAGVSQTPSNKVTEKGKYVELRCDPISGHTALYWYRQSLGQGPEFLIYFQGTGAADDSGLPNDRFFAVRPEGSVSTLKIQRTERGDSAVYLCASSLRDGKQPQHFGDGTRLSIL.

This chain connects TRBV10-2 to TRBJ1-5; D not resolved. V shed 0 bases and J shed 6 bases, with 6 bases lying between them. The CDR3 sequence is 13 residues long. The V gene's germline CDR1 is WSHSY and CDR2 SAAADI. This CDR3 is CASSESAGQPQHF. The CDR3 DNA is TGCGCCAGCAGTGAGTCGGCGGGTCAGCCCCAGCATTTT.

Ten or more counts support this clonotype. The rearrangement uses TRBV12-3 or TRBV12-4 and TRBJ2-1; unclear D gene. Trimming took off 5 bases at V and 4 bases at J, with 3 bases between the two ends. The CDR3 is 11 amino acids. CDR3 residues: CASSTYNEQFF. DNA for the CDR3: TGTGCCAGCAGTACGTACAATGAGCAGTTCTTC.

This clonotype was seen a few times. V usage is TRBV7-2 and J usage is TRBJ1-4, with a tentative D call TRBD1 (6 bases). CDR3 length equals 19 residues. V was pared by 8 bases and J by 0 bases, with 25 bases between. Germline lookup yields CDR1 SGHTA and CDR2 FQGNSA. The CDR3 sequence: CASSGGGGGQIATNEKLFF. In nucleotides, the CDR3 is TGTGCCAGCTCCGGGGGGGGAGGCGGACAGATTGCAACTAATGAAAAACTGTTTTTT.

This sequence joins TRBV20-1 and TRBJ1-1, with 10 bases matching TRBD1. The J segment lost 11 bases and the V segment lost 3 bases, leaving 9 bases of the junction unmatched. Germline loops: CDR1 DFQATT, CDR2 SNEGSKA (reference sequence). The CDR3 runs 13 residues. The CDR3 protein is CSASRQGANWAFF. CDR3 nucleotide sequence: TGCAGTGCTAGTCGACAGGGGGCTAATTGGGCTTTCTTT.

The rearrangement uses TRBV20-1 and TRBJ2-5; 12 bases are shared with TRBD2. CDR1 is DFQATT and CDR2 is SNEGSKA in the germline V gene (reference sequence). Germline trimming cut 4 bases from V and 5 bases from J; bases unmatched to any gene: 5. This CDR3 is 14 amino acids long. Written as DNA, the CDR3 is TGCAGTGCTAATGGGCTAGCGGGAGGGGAGACCCAGTACTTC. Amino acid sequence: CSANGLAGGETQYF.